This TCR beta chain was found in a study of OX40 agonist ivuxolimab in advanced cancers. Broader study findings: Low clonal expansion, among the lowest seen, marked partial responders at 0.1-3.0 mg/kg. Both CD4+ and CD8+ T cell populations in blood had undergone clonal expansion by week 6 at 0.1 to 3.0 mg/kg.

In germline, CDR1 is ENHRY, CDR2 SYGVKD. The CDR3 consists of 15 residues. The junction had 7 bases not matched to a gene; V was cut back by 6 bases and J by 5 bases. Points on this clone: Its antigen is not known.

Libraries were prepared by immunoSEQ multiplex PCR; TCRdb keeps only in-frame clonotypes and omits some of them. The profile shows about 100,000 clones, roughly 93% of them singletons. The sequence was collected from an adult with an advanced solid tumor such as melanoma, head and neck, liver or kidney cancer. This specimen was CD4+ or CD8+ T cells sorted from blood, taken in a trial of the OX40 agonist ivuxolimab. This sequence joins TRBV10-3 and TRBJ2-5, with TRBD1 matching over 12 bases. The CDR3 bases are TGTGCCATCAGAACCGGGACAGGGGGCAGGGAGACCCAGTACTTC. Protein: CAIRTGTGGRETQYF.